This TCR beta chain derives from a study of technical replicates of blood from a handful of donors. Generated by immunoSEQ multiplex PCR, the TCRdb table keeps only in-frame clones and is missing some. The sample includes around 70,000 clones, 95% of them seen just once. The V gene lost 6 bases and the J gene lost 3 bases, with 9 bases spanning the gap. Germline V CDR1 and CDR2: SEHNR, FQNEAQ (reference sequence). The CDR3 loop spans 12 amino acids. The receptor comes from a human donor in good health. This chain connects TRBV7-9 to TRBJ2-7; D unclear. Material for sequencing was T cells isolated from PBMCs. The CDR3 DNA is TGTGCCAGCAGTTTCACTTACTACGAGCAGTACTTC. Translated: CASSFTYYEQYF.